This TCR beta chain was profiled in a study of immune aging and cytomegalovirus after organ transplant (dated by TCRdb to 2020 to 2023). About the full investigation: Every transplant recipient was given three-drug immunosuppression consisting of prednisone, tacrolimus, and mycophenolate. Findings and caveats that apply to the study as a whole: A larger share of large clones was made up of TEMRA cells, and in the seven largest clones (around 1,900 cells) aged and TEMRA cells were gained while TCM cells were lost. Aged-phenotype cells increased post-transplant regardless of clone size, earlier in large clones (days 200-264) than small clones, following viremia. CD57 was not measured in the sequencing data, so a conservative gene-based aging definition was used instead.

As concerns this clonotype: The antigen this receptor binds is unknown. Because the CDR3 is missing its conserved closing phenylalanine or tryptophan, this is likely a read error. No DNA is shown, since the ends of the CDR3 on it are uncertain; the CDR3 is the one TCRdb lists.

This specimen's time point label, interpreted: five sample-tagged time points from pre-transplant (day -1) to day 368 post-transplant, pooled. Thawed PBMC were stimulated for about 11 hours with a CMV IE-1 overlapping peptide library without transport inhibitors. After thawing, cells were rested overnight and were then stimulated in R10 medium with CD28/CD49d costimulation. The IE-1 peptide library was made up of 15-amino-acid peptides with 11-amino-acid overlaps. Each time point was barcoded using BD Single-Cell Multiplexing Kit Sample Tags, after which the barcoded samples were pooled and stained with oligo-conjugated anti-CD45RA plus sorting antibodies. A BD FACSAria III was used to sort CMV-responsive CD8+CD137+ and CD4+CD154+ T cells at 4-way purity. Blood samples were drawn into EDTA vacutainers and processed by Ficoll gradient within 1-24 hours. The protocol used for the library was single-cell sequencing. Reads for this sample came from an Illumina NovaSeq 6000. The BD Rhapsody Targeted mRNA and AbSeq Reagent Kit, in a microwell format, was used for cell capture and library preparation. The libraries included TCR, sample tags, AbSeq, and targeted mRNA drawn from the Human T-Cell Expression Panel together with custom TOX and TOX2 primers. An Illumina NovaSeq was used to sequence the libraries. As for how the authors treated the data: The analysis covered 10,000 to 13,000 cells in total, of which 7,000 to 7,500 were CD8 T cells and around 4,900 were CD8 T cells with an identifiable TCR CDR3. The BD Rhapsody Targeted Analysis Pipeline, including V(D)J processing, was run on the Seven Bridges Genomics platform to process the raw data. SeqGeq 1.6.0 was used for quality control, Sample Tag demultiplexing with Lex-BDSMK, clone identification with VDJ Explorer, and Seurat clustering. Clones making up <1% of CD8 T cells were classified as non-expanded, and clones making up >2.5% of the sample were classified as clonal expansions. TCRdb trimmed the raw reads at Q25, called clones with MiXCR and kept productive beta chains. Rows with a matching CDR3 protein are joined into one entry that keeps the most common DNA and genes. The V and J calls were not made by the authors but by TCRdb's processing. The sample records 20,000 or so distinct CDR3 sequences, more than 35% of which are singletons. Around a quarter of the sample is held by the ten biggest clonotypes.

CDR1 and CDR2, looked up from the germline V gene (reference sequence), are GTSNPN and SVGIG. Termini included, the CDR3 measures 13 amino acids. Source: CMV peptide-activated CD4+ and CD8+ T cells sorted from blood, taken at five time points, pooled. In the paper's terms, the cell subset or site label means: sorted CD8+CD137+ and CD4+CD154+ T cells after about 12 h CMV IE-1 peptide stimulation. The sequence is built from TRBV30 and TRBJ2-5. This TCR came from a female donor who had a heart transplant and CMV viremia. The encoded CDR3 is CAWSGVIQETQCL.